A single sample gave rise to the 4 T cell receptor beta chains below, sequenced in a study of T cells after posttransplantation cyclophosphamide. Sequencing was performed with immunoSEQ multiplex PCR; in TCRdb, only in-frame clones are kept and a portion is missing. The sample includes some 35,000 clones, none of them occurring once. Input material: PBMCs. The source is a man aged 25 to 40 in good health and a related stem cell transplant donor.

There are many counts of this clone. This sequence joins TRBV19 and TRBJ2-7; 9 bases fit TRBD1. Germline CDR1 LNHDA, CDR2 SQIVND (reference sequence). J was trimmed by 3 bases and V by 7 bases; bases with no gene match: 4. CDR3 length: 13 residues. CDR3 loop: CASTRDRVYEQYF. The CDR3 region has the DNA TGTGCCAGTACTCGGGACAGGGTCTACGAGCAGTACTTC.

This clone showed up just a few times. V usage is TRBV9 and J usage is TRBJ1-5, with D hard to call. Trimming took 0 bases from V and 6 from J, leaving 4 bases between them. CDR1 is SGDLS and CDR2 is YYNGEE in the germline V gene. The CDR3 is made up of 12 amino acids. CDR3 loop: CASSVAGQPQHF. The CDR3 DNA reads TGTGCCAGCAGCGTAGCGGGTCAGCCCCAGCATTTT.

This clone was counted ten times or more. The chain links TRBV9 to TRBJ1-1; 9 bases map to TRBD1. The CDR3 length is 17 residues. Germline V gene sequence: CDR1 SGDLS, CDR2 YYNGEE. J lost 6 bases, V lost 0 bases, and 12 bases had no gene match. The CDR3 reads CASSVDPPGTGKAEAFF. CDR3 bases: TGTGCCAGCAGCGTAGACCCCCCAGGGACAGGGAAAGCTGAAGCTTTCTTT.

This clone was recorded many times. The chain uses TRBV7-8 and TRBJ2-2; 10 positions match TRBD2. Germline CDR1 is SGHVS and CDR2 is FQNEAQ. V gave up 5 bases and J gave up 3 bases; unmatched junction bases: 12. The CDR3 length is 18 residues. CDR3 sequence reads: CASSLALATSGDTGELFF. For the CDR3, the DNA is TGTGCCAGCAGCCTTGCTTTGGCCACTAGCGGGGACACCGGGGAGCTGTTTTTT. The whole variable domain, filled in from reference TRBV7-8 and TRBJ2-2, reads GAGVSQSPRYKVAKRGQDVALRCDPISGHVSLFWYQQALGQGPEFLTYFQNEAQLDKSGLPSDRFFAERPEGSVSTLKIQRTQQEDSAVYLCASSLALATSGDTGELFFGEGSRLTVL.